A single sample is the source of the 2 T cell receptor beta chains below, sequenced in a study of blood T cells in healthy people across ages. Together with a sample-barcoded 5' primer, a J-beta primer mix was included in a second PCR lasting about 6 to 11 cycles. TCRdb passed the 5' RACE reads through MiXCR, listing each CDR3 protein once. The sample shows 1,800,000 or so distinct CDR3 sequences, 39% of them seen only once. Sequenced sample: blood. These receptors were obtained from a human donor in good health.

V and J are TRBV29-1 and TRBJ2-1; TRBD2 matches 12 bases. CDR1 and CDR2 (germline): SQVTM, ANQGSEA. V dropped 4 bases and J dropped 3; count of bases not matched to a gene: 13. The CDR3 runs to 18 residues. CDR3 loop: CSVVTASGGASFYNEQFF. CDR3 sequence (DNA): TGCAGCGTTGTAACGGCTAGCGGGGGGGCTAGCTTCTACAATGAGCAGTTCTTC.

The rearrangement uses TRBV7-8 and TRBJ2-3, with 9 bases fitting TRBD1. Germline loops: CDR1 SGHVS, CDR2 FQNEAQ. This CDR3 is 17 amino acids long. With 1 base clipped from V and 4 bases from J, the junction kept 9 bases outside the gene matches. Here the CDR3 reads CASSLGLGQGSSDTQYF. CDR3 bases: TGTGCCAGCAGCTTAGGTCTAGGACAGGGGTCTTCAGATACGCAGTATTTT.